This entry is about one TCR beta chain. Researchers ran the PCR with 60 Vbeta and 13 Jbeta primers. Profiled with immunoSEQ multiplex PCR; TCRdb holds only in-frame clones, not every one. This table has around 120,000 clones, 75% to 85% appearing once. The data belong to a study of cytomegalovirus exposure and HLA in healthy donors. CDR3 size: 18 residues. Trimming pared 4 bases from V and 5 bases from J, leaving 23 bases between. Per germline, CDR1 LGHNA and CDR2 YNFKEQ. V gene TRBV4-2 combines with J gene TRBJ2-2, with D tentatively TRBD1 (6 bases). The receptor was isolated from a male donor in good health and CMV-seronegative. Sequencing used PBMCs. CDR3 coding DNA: TGTGCCAGCAGCCTTATACATACGCAGGGGTTAGGTACCGGGGAGCTGTTTTTT. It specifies CASSLIHTQGLGTGELFF.